The T cell receptor (beta chain) under discussion was sequenced for a study of STAT3 mutations in large granular lymphocyte leukemia. Study-level background: Among longitudinally sequenced T-LGLL patients, roughly half had canonical activating STAT3 mutations detected. Notes on the study in general: After therapy, about 35% of the 18 patients switched clonotypes, all new clones STAT3 wild type. In some patients, a small highly pathogenic clone possibly went undetected. In several patients, dominant TCR clone burden exceeded STAT3 mutant burden, suggesting STAT3 mutation arose secondarily. In T-cell large granular lymphocyte leukemia, about half of patients showed multiple immunodominant subclonotypes.

This table comes from immunoSEQ multiplex PCR, and its TCRdb copy is limited to in-frame clones, with some not included. Of 4,000 to 5,000 clones listed, about 80% are singletons. Remarks on this clone: Antigen unknown.

Trimming took off 0 bases at V and 1 base at J, with 11 bases between the two ends. CDR3 length: 16 residues. Per germline, CDR1 WSHSY and CDR2 SAAADI. V gene TRBV10-2 combines with J gene TRBJ2-3, with D perhaps matching TRBD1 (5 bases). The sample was peripheral blood mononuclear cells. The receptor was isolated from a boy aged 10-17 years with T-cell large granular lymphocyte leukemia. Some clones in this sample may be carry-over from other donors' samples. CDR3 DNA sequence: TGCGCCAGCAGTGAGTCGGCGGAAGGGGGCACAGATACGCAGTATTTT. Translation: CASSESAEGGTDTQYF.